Listed below are T cell receptor beta chains from one sample, sequenced in a study of shared clonotypes between healthy human individuals. Clones were read by immunoSEQ multiplex PCR, and TCRdb kept only the in-frame ones, dropping some. There are about 2.4 million clones in the sample; roughly 93% occur only once, and approximately 0.35% lies in the top ten. The specimen was naive CD4+ T cells from PBMCs. The receptors come from a man aged 18 to 29 in good health. Some clones in this sample may be carry-over from other donors' samples. Each CDR3 is given with its conserved first and last residue. Fields, in order: D gene, J gene, clone size, V gene, CDR3 DNA, CDR3 protein. The D gene is left open where the match is weak. The size entry is marked missing in some rows and otherwise reads once, few, many or a size class.

NA TRBJ2-1 NA TRBV5-4 TGTGCCAGCAGCTCGACCCCCCTGGATGAGTTCTTC CASSSTPLDEFF
TRBD2 TRBJ2-2 NA TRBV7-7 TGTGCCAGCAGCCCAGCGGGAGGTGGCACCGGGGAGCTGTTTTTT CASSPAGGGTGELFF
NA TRBJ2-3 NA TRBV30 TGTGCCTGGAGTGGTGGACAGTCCCGCACAGATACGCAGTATTTT CAWSGGQSRTDTQYF
TRBD2 TRBJ2-7 NA TRBV5-1 TGCGCCAGTTCTTCTAGCGGGGGCTCCTACGAGCAGTACTTC CASSSSGGSYEQYF
TRBD1 TRBJ2-3 NA TRBV28 TGTGCCAGCAGTTTAGCCCCTGGCAGGGGGAGCACAGATACGCAGTATTTT CASSLAPGRGSTDTQYF
NA TRBJ2-3 once TRBV4-1 TGCGCCAGCAGCCAATCGTGGGTACAGCGTCGCACAGATACGCAGTATTTT CASSQSWVQRRTDTQYF
NA TRBJ2-2 NA TRBV11-2 TGTGCCAGCAAAAGGAGGGGGCTCAACACCGGGGAGCTGTTTTTT CASKRRGLNTGELFF
TRBD1 TRBJ1-2 NA TRBV5-1 TGCGCCAGCAGACCCCGGACAGGGAACTATGGCTACACCTTC CASRPRTGNYGYTF
NA TRBJ1-3 NA TRBV11-2 TGTGCCAGCAGCCCCGTCCGGGGAAACACCATATATTTT CASSPVRGNTIYF
NA TRBJ1-2 NA TRBV28 TGTGCCAGCATTGAGGGGGGCTCTAACTATGGCTACACCTTC CASIEGGSNYGYTF
NA TRBJ2-7 NA TRBV7-2 TGTGCCAGCAGCCCCGTCGGTTGGGACCACGAGCAGTACTTC CASSPVGWDHEQYF
TRBD2 TRBJ2-1 NA TRBV10-1 TGCGCCAGCAGTGAGTCGACCTTCGTTCGTAGCGGGAGGTCGAATGAGCAGTTCTTC CASSESTFVRSGRSNEQFF
NA TRBJ2-5 once TRBV28 TGTGCCAGCAGTTCCCCGGGCCAGGGCCCAGAGACCCAGTACTTC CASSSPGQGPETQYF
NA TRBJ2-1 NA TRBV5-1 TGCGCCAGCAGCGGGTTTGGGGGATTCTCCTACAATGAGCAGTTCTTC CASSGFGGFSYNEQFF
NA TRBJ1-3 NA TRBV5-6 TGTGCCAGCAGCTTGTTCCAGGCCCGATACTCTGGAAACACCATATATTTT CASSLFQARYSGNTIYF
NA TRBJ2-1 NA TRBV19 TGTGCCAGTAGTAAACAGGCAGGGTACGGGTTTGAGCAGTTCTTC CASSKQAGYGFEQFF
NA TRBJ1-1 NA TRBV5-6 TGTGCCAGCAGCTTTGACAGGAATGAAGCTTTCTTT CASSFDRNEAFF
NA TRBJ2-6 once TRBV7-9 TGTGCCAGCAGCTTCGGAGACAGCTCTGGGGCCAACGTCCTGACTTTC CASSFGDSSGANVLTF
TRBD2 TRBJ2-2 NA TRBV7-3 TGTGCCAGCAGCTTAACTAGCGGGCCGCCGGGAAACACCGGGGAGCTGTTTTTT CASSLTSGPPGNTGELFF
TRBD1 TRBJ1-2 NA TRBV5-6 TGTGCCAGCAGCCCCGTAGGGGGCGGCTACACCTTC CASSPVGGGYTF
NA TRBJ1-1 NA TRBV2 TGTGCCACCCTCGAGGAGGGAGGCACTGAAGCTTTCTTT CATLEEGGTEAFF
TRBD2 TRBJ2-3 NA TRBV5-1 TGCGCCAGCAGCCCACCGGGACTAGCGGGAGGGTTAGATACGCAGTATTTT CASSPPGLAGGLDTQYF
TRBD1 TRBJ1-5 NA TRBV30 TGTGCCTGGGGGACAGGGGTTCAGCCCCAGCATTTT CAWGTGVQPQHF
NA TRBJ2-7 NA TRBV19 TGTGCCAGTAGGAATTCATTTAGGGATTCCTACGAGCAGTACTTC CASRNSFRDSYEQYF
NA TRBJ2-3 NA TRBV5-4 TGTGCCAGCAGCGGGGATACGCAGTATTTT CASSGDTQYF
NA TRBJ2-3 NA TRBV5-1 TGCGCCAGCAGCTTGGACACGGGAGCCCGCACAGATACGCAGTATTTT CASSLDTGARTDTQYF
NA TRBJ1-2 NA TRBV30 TGTGCCTGGAGTCCCCCTCCTAACTATGGCTACACCTTC CAWSPPPNYGYTF
NA TRBJ2-2 NA TRBV28 TGTGCCAGCAATCACAGGGGTGAGGCGGGAACCACCGGGGAGCTGTTTTTT CASNHRGEAGTTGELFF
TRBD1 TRBJ2-5 NA TRBV5-1 TGCGCCAGCGGACCCGGGACAGGGCGCGAGACCCAGTACTTC CASGPGTGRETQYF
NA TRBJ2-5 NA TRBV7-9 TGTGCCAGCAGCCCAACGACCGGGTTCCGCCGCGAGACCCAGTACTTC CASSPTTGFRRETQYF
NA TRBJ2-7 NA TRBV4-1 TGCGCCAGCAGCCAACCGGACAGATACGAGCAGTACTTC CASSQPDRYEQYF
TRBD1 TRBJ2-3 NA TRBV7-3 TGTGCCAGCAGCTTAGAATGGACAGGGGGCCGAGATACGCAGTATTTT CASSLEWTGGRDTQYF
TRBD1 TRBJ2-1 NA TRBV11-1 TGTGCCAGCAGATCGACAGGGGATGAGCAGTTCTTC CASRSTGDEQFF
TRBD1 TRBJ1-5 NA TRBV19 TGTGCCAGTAATAAGGACAGGACCTCCAATCAGCCCCAGCATTTT CASNKDRTSNQPQHF
NA TRBJ1-5 NA TRBV4-1 TGCGCCAGCAGCCAAGACTTAGCTTGGCAGTTCAATCAGCCCCAGCATTTT CASSQDLAWQFNQPQHF
TRBD2 TRBJ2-7 NA TRBV5-4 TGTGCCAGCCAACGCGGGAGAGGCTACGAGCAGTACTTC CASQRGRGYEQYF
TRBD2 TRBJ2-7 NA TRBV19 TGTGCCAGTGAAGGAGGGCGGGACTATTCCTACGAGCAGTACTTC CASEGGRDYSYEQYF
NA TRBJ2-7 NA TRBV28 TGTGCCAGCAGGGAACCGGGACTCTCAGGCTACGAGCAGTACTTC CASREPGLSGYEQYF
NA TRBJ2-5 NA TRBV28 TGTGCCAGCAAGAGGGTTTTCCAAGAGACCCAGTACTTC CASKRVFQETQYF
TRBD2 TRBJ2-7 NA TRBV19 TGTGCCAGTAGTAGATTTTGGCGGGAGCGTACCTCCTACGAGCAGTACTTC CASSRFWRERTSYEQYF
NA TRBJ2-3 once TRBV7-9 TGTGCCAGCAGTCTCCGATTACCGGGACGGAACACAGATACGCAGTATTTT CASSLRLPGRNTDTQYF
NA TRBJ2-7 NA TRBV28 TGTGCCAGCAGTTTAGGGGGGCTCGGGTACGAGCAGTACTTC CASSLGGLGYEQYF
NA TRBJ2-4 NA TRBV6-5 TGTGCCAGCAGTTCGGGGGAAGCCAAAAACATTCAGTACTTC CASSSGEAKNIQYF
TRBD2 TRBJ2-5 NA TRBV5-4 TGTGCCAGCAGCGGGGGGGAGGGCTCCTGGGAGACCCAGTACTTC CASSGGEGSWETQYF
NA TRBJ1-1 NA TRBV18 TGTGCCAGCTCACCACGGCAGGGAGATACTGAAGCTTTCTTT CASSPRQGDTEAFF